This T cell receptor beta chain came from a study of T cell responses to AZD1222 COVID-19 vaccine. The length of the CDR3 is 16 residues. Trimming removed 5 bases at V and 5 bases at J, with 18 bases between. Looked up from germline, CDR1 is SGHVS and CDR2 is FQNEAQ. Using immunoSEQ multiplex PCR, the repertoire was profiled, and TCRdb retains in-frame clones only, with some absent. The table records more than 150,000 clones, about 91% of them present only once. The V call is TRBV7-8, the J call TRBJ2-2; no clear D gene. The sample in question was peripheral blood, obtained on day 0 of AZD1222 vaccination. The source is an adult in good health. This CDR3 reads CASSVSPTFRTGELFF. The CDR3 nucleotides read TGTGCCAGCAGCGTAAGCCCGACATTTCGAACCGGGGAGCTGTTTTTT.